The clone carrying this T cell receptor (beta chain) has a handful of counts. Its target is unknown. TCRdb analysed the RT-PCR reads with MiXCR anew, one entry per CDR3 protein. The sample includes 450,000 to 550,000 distinct CDR3 sequences, around 25% of them seen just once. The entry originates in a study of response to subunit inactivated influenza vaccine. Trimming took 3 bases from V and 2 from J; bases not matched to a gene: 2. The CDR3 runs 15 residues. CDR1 LGHNA and CDR2 YNFKEQ come from the germline V gene. Study-wide results and limits: Each seasonal influenza vaccination recruits few new T cells, the authors suggested.

The sequencing here drew on CD4+ T cells sorted from PBMCs, taken less than 6 days after vaccination. This rearrangement joins TRBV4-2 to TRBJ2-7; TRBD2 matches at 12 bases. This receptor was taken from a man in his forties or fifties who received an inactivated influenza vaccine. The CDR3 nucleotides read TGTGCCAGCAGCCAGGCTAGCGGGAGGGCCTACGAGCAGTACTTC. Its translation: CASSQASGRAYEQYF.